This T cell receptor (beta chain) was recorded in a study of cytomegalovirus exposure and HLA in healthy donors. A note on this clone: Its specificity is unknown.

The PCR used 60 Vbeta and 13 Jbeta primers. Clones were sequenced by immunoSEQ multiplex PCR, and TCRdb holds only the in-frame ones, with some missing. The data show roughly 160,000 clones, approximately 78% seen once. Between the trimmed V and J ends, which lost 5 bases and 2 bases, there was a span of 10 bases. CDR1 and CDR2 (germline): GTSNPN, SVGIG (reference sequence). This CDR3 has 12 residues. Notes on the study in general: Rare sequences made up most TCRs, while some public TCRs were found in many donors. A later analysis linked roughly 17,000 TCR beta sequences to HLA alleles at 0.05 false discovery rate.

The rearrangement links TRBV30 to TRBJ2-7; unclear D gene. The sample was PBMCs. This sequence originates from a woman in her twenties or thirties in good health and CMV-seropositive. In DNA, the CDR3 is TGTGCCTGGCTGTCAGGTACCTACGAGCAGTACTTC. Translation gives CAWLSGTYEQYF.